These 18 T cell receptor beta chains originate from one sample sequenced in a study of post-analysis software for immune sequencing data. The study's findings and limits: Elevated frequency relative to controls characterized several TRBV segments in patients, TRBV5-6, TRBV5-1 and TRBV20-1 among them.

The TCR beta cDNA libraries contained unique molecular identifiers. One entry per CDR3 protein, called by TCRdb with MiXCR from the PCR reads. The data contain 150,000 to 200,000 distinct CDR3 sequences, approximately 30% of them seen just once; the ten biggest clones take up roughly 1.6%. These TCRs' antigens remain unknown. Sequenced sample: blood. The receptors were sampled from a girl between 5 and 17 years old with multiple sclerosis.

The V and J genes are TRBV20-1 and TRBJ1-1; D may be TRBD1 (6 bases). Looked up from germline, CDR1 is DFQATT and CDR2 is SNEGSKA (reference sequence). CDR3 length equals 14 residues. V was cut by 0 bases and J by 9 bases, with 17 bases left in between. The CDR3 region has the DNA TGCAGTGCTAGAGAAAGAGGGGGAGCTGGGCAAGCTTTCTTT. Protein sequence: CSARERGGAGQAFF.

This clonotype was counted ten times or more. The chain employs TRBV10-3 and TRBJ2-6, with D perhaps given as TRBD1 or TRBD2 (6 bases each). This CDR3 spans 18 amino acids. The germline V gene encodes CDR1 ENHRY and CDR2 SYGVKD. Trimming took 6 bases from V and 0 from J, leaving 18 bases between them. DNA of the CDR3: TGTGCCATCAGCCCCGACAGGCCCGGGGGCTCTGGGGCCAACGTCCTGACTTTC. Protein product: CAISPDRPGGSGANVLTF.

The CDR3, as DNA: TGTGCCAGCAGTTACTCGCAGGGGAGTCAGCCCCAGCATTTT. Residues: CASSYSQGSQPQHF. This chain uses TRBV6-5 with TRBJ1-5; the D gene is possibly TRBD1 (6 bases). The CDR3 extends over 14 amino acids. Trimming removed 0 bases from V and 6 bases from J, with 9 bases in between. Germline V gene sequence: CDR1 MNHEY, CDR2 SVGAGI.

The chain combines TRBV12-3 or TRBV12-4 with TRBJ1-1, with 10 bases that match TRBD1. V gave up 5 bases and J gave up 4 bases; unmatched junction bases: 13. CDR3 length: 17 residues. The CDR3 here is CASSTYRDRGMSTEAFF. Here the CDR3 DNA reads TGTGCCAGCAGTACATACCGGGACAGGGGAATGAGCACTGAAGCTTTCTTT.

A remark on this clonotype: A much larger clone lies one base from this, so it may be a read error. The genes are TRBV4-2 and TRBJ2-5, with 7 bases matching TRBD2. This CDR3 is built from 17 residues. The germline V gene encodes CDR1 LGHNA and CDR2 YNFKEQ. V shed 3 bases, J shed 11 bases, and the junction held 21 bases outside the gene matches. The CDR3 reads CASSQGTSAGSYNEQYF. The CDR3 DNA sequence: TGTGCCAGCAGCCAGGGTACTAGCGCCGGATCGTACAATGAGCAGTACTTC.

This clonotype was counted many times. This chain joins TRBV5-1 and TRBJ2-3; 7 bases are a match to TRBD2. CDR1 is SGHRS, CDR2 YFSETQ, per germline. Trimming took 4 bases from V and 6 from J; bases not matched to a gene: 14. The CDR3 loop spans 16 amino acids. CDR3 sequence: CASSRDSGLAQDTQYF. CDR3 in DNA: TGCGCCAGCAGCAGGGATAGCGGGCTTGCACAGGATACGCAGTATTTT.

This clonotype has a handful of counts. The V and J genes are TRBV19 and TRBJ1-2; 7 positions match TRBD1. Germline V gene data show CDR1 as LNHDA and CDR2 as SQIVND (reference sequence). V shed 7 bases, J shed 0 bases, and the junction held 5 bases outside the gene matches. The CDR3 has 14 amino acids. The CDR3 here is CASTGDRANYGYTF. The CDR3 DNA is TGTGCCAGTACCGGGGACAGAGCTAACTATGGCTACACCTTC.

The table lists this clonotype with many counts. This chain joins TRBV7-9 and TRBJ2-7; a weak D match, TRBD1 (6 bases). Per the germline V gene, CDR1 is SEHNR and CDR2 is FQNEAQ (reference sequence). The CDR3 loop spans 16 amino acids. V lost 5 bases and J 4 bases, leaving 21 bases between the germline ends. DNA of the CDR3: TGTGCCAGCAGCCTTGACAGGTCCTTTCCGAATTACGAGCAGTACTTC. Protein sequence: CASSLDRSFPNYEQYF. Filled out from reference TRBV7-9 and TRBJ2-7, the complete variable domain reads DTGVSQNPRHKITKRGQNVTFRCDPISEHNRLYWYRQTLGQGPEFLTYFQNEAQLEKSRLLSDRFSAERPKGSFSTLEIQRTEQGDSAMYLCASSLDRSFPNYEQYFGPGTRLTVT.

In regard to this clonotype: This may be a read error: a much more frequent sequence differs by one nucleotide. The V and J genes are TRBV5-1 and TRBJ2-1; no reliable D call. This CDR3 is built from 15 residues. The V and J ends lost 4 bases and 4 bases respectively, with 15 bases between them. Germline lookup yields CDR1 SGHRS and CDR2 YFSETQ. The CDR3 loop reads CASSPSESVYNEQFF. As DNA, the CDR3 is TGCGCCAGCAGCCCTTCGGAGTCCGTATACAATGAGCAGTTCTTC.

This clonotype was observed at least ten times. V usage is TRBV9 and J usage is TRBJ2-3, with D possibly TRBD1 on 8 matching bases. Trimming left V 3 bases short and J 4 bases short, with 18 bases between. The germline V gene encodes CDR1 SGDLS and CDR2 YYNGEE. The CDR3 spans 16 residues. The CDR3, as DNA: TGTGCCAGCAGCGCCGTGGACAGGGAGGGCTCAGATACGCAGTATTTT. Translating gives CASSAVDREGSDTQYF.

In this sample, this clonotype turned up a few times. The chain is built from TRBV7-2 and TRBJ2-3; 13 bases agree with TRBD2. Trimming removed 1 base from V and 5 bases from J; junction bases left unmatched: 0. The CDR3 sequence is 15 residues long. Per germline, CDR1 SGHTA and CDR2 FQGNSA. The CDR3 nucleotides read TGTGCCAGCAGCTTAGGACTAGCGGGAGGAGATACGCAGTATTTT. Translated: CASSLGLAGGDTQYF.

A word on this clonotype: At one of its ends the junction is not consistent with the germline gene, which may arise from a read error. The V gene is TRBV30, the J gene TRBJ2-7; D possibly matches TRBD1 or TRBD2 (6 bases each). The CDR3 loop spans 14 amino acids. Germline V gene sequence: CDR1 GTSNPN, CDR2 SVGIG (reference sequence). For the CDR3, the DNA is TGTGCCCGGAGGGCGTCGGGACAAGGCTACGAGCAGTACTTC. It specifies CARRASGQGYEQYF.

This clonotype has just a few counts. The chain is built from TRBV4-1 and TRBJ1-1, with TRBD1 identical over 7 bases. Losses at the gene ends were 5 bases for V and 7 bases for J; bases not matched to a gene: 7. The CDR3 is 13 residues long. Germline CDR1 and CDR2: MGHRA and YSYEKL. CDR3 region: CASSKAGQVEAFF. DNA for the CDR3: TGCGCCAGCAGCAAAGCAGGACAGGTTGAAGCTTTCTTT.

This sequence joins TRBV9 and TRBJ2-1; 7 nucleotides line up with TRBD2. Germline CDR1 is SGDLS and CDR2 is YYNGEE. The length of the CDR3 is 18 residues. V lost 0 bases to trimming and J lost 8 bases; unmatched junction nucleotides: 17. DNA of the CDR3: TGTGCCAGCAGCGTAGGCGGACTAGTGGGAACTCTAGTCCATGAGCAGTTCTTC. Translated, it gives CASSVGGLVGTLVHEQFF.

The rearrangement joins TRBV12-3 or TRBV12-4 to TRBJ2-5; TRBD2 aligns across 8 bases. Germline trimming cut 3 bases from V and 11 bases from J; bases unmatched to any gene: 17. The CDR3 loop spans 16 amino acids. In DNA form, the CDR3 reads TGTGCCAGCAGTTTTTTTCCAGCGGGAGAATCAAGTGAGCAGTACTTC. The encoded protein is CASSFFPAGESSEQYF.

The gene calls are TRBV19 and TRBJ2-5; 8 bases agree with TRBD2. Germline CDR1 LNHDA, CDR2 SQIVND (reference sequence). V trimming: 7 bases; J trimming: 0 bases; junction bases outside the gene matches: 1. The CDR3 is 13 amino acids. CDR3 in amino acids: CASTSGYQETQYF. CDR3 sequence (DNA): TGTGCCAGTACTAGCGGGTACCAAGAGACCCAGTACTTC. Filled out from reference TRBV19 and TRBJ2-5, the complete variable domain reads DGGITQSPKYLFRKEGQNVTLSCEQNLNHDAMYWYRQDPGQGLRLIYYSQIVNDFQKGDIAEGYSVSREKKESFPLTVTSAQKNPTAFYLCASTSGYQETQYFGPGTRLLVL.

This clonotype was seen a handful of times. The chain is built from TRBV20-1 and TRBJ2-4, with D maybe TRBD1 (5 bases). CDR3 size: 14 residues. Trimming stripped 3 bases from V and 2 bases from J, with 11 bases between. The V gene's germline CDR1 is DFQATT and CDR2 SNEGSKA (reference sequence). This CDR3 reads CSASFRETKNIQYF. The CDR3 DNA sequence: TGCAGTGCTAGCTTCAGGGAAACCAAAAACATTCAGTACTTC.

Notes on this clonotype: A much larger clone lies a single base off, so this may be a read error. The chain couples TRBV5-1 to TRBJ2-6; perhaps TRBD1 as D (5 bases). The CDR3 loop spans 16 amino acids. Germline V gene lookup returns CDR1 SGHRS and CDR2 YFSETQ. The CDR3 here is CASSLATETGANALTF. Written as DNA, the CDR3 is TGCGCCAGCAGCTTGGCCACAGAGACTGGGGCCAACGCCCTGACTTTC.